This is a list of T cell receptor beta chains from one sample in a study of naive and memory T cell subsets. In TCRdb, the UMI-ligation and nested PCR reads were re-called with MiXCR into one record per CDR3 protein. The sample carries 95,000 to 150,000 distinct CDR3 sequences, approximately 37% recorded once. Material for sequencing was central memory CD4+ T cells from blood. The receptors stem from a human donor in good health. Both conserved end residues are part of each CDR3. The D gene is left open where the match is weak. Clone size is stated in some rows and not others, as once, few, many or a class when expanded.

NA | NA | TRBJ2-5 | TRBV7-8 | TGTGCCAGCAGCTTAGCCCTAATCGACAGATACCAAGAGACCCAGTACTTC | CASSLALIDRYQETQYF
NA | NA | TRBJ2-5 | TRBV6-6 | TGTGCCAGCAGTTACTCCGCTGGTGTTTCTCAAAAAGAGACCCAGTACTTC | CASSYSAGVSQKETQYF
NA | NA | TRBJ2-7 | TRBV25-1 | TGTGCCAGCAGTGAAATAGCGGAGGGCTACGAGCAGTACTTC | CASSEIAEGYEQYF
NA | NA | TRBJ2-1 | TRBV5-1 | TGCGCCAGCAGTGACGGGGTTTACTACAATGAGCAGTTCTTC | CASSDGVYYNEQFF
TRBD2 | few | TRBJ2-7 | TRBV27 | TGTGCCAGCAGCCGACGGGGCGGGACTAGCGCTTCCTACGAGCAGTACTTC | CASSRRGGTSASYEQYF
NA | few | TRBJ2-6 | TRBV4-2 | TGTGCCAGCAGCCAAGACAGGGGTGCTGGGGCCAACGTCCTGACTTTC | CASSQDRGAGANVLTF
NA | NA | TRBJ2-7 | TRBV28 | TGTGCCAGCAGCTACACCCGCTACGAGCAGTACTTC | CASSYTRYEQYF
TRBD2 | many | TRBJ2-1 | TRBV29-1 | TGCAGCGTTGAGAAGACTAGCGGGAGAAGTCCTCTCTTC | CSVEKTSGRSPLF
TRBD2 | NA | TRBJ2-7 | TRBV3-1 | TGTGCCAGCAGCTATCTAGCGGGGTCCTACGAGCAGTACTTC | CASSYLAGSYEQYF
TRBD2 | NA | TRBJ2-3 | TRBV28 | TGTGCCAGCGGGATAGCGGGAGCGGGCACAGATACGCAGTATTTT | CASGIAGAGTDTQYF
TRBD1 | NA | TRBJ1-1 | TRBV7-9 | TGTGCCAGCAGCCCCAGGACAGGGGGCGGGATGAACACTGAAGCTTTCTTT | CASSPRTGGGMNTEAFF
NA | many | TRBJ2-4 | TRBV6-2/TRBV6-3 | TGTGCCAGCAGTTACTGGACGACCGGGACGCAAAACATTCAGTACTTC | CASSYWTTGTQNIQYF
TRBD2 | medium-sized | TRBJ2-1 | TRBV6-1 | TGTGCCAGCAGCCGAGCGGGAGGGGATGAGCAGTTCTTC | CASSRAGGDEQFF
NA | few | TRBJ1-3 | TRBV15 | TGTGCCACCAGCAGGGGGGACGGTGTTTCGGGAAACACCATATATTTT | CATSRGDGVSGNTIYF
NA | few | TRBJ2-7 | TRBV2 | TGTGCCACGAAGCCCGGGGGCCAACTCTACGAGCAGTACTTC | CATKPGGQLYEQYF
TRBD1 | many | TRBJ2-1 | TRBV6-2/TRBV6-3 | TGTGCCAGCAGTCCAGAAACCTTGACAGGGACCCCCAATGAGCAGTTCTTC | CASSPETLTGTPNEQFF
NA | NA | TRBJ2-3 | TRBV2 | TGTGCCAGTGGGCTTGAGGGGACGCAGTATTTT | CASGLEGTQYF
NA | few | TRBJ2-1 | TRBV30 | TGTGCCTGGAGTGGGAGCGTAAGCTCCTACAATGAGCAGTTCTTC | CAWSGSVSSYNEQFF
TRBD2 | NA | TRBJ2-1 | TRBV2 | TGTGCCAGCCAACGCTTAGCGGGAGGCAATGAGCAGTTCTTC | CASQRLAGGNEQFF
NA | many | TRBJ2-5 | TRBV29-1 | TGCAGCGTTGACGGTCAGCAAGAGACCCAGTACTTC | CSVDGQQETQYF